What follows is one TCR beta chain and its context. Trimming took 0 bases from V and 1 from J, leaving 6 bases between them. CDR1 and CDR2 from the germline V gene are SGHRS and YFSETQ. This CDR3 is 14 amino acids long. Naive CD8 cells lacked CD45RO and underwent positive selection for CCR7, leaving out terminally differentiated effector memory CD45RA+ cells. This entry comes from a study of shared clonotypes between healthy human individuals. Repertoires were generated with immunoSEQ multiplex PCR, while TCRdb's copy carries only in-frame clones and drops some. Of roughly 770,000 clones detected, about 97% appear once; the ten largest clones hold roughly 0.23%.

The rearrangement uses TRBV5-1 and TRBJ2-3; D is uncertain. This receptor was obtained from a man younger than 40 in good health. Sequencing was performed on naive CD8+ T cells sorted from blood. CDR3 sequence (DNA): TGCGCCAGCAGCTTGGGGGGTGGCACAGATACGCAGTATTTT. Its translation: CASSLGGGTDTQYF.